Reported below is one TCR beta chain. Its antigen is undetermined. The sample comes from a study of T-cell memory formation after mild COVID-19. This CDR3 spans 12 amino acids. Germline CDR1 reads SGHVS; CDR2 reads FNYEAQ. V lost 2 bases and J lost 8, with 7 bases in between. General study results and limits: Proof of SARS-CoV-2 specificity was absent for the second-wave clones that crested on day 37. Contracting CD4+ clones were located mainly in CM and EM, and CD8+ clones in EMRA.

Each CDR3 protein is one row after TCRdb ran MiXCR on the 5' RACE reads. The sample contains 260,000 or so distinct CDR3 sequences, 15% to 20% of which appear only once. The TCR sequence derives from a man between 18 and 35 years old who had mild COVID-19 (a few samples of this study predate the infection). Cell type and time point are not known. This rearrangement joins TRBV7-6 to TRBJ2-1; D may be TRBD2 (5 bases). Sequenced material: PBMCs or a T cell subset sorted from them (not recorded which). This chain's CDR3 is CASSLMRDEQFF. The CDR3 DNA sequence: TGTGCCAGCAGCTTAATGAGGGATGAGCAGTTCTTC.